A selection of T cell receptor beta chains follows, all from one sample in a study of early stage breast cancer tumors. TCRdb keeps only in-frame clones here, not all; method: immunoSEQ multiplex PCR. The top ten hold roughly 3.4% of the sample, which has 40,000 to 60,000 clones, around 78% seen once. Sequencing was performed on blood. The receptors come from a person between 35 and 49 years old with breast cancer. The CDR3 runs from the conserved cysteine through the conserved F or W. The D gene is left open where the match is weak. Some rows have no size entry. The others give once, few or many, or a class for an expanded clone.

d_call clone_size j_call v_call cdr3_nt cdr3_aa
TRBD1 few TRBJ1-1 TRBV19 TGTGCCATCGACAGGGTGGTCACTGAAGCTTTCTTT CAIDRVVTEAFF
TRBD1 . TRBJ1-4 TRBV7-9 TGTGCCAGCAGCCCCCAGGGGGCCTATGAAAAACTGTTTTTT CASSPQGAYEKLFF
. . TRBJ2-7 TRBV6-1 TGTGCCAGCAGTGAAACGATCCACGAGCAGTACTTC CASSETIHEQYF
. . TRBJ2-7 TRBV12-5 TGTGCTAGGAGGGGAGTCGGGGCCTACGAGCAGTACTTC CARRGVGAYEQYF
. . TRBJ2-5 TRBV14 TGTGCCAGCAGCCAGTATCTTCGGGGGGAGACCCAGTACTTC CASSQYLRGETQYF
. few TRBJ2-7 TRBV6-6 TGTGCCAGCAGTTATCGTTCCGGGATTGACGAGCAGTACTTC CASSYRSGIDEQYF
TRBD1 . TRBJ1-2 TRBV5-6 TGTGCCAGCAGTGAGGACAGGACCCCTTCCTATGGCTACACCTTC CASSEDRTPSYGYTF
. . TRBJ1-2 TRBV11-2 TGTGCCAGCAGACCGGAGGGGGGCCGAGATGGCTACACCTTC CASRPEGGRDGYTF
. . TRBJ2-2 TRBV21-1 TGTGCCAGCAGCAAATACCCCGGGACGGACACCGGGGAGCTGTTTTTT CASSKYPGTDTGELFF
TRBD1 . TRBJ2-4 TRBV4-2 TGTGCCAGCAGCCAAGATCAGGGGTTACAGGGGATGGACAAAAACATTCAGTACTTC CASSQDQGLQGMDKNIQYF
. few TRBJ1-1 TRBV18 TGTGCCAGCTCACCGTCCGGACTCATGAACACTGAAGCTTTCTTT CASSPSGLMNTEAFF
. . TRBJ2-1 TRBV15 TGTGCCACCAGCAGAGGGGGCGTAGCTCGTGGGCAGTTCTTC CATSRGGVARGQFF
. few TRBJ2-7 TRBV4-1 TGCGCCAGCAGCCAAGGGGACGAGCAGTACTTC CASSQGDEQYF
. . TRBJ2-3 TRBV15 TGTGCCACCAGCACCCGGGACTTCACAGATACGCAGTATTTT CATSTRDFTDTQYF
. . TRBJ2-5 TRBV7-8 TGTGCCAGCAGCTTAGGTCTCGCGGAGCAAAGGTCCCAGTACTTC CASSLGLAEQRSQYF
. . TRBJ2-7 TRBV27 TGTGCCAGCAGTTTAAAGGTTACCTACGAGCAGTACTTC CASSLKVTYEQYF
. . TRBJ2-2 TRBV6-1 TGTGCCAGCAGTGATTGGAACACCGGGGAGCTGTTTTTT CASSDWNTGELFF
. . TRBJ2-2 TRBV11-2 TGTGCCAGCAACCTAGGGGTTTTT CASNLGVF
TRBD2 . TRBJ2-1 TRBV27 TGTGCCAGCAGTTTAATAGGACTAGCGGGGGGTAATGAGCAGTTCTTC CASSLIGLAGGNEQFF
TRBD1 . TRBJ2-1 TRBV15 TGTGCCACCAGCACACAGACAGGGAATGATGAGCAGTTCTTC CATSTQTGNDEQFF
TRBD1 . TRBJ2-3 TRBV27 TGTGCCAGCAGTTTAGGGTCAGGGGGACAAGATACGCAGTATTTT CASSLGSGGQDTQYF
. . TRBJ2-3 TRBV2 TGTGCCAGCAGTACACGACGGACTACGAGCACAGATACGCAGTATTTT CASSTRRTTSTDTQYF
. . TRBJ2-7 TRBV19 TGTGCCAGTAGTATCACCCGCGAAAATCACGAGCAGTACTTC CASSITRENHEQYF
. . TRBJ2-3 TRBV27 TGTGCCAGCAGTTTAGGGAGGAGCGGGCCCACAGATACGCAGTATTTT CASSLGRSGPTDTQYF
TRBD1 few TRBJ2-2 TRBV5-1 TGCGCCAGCAGCTTGGTACAGGGGACAAACACCGGGGAGCTGTTTTTT CASSLVQGTNTGELFF
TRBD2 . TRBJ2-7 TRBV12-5 TGTGCTAGTGGTTTCGGGACTAGCGGGATCTACGAGCAGTACTTC CASGFGTSGIYEQYF
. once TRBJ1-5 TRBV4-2 TGTGCCAGCAGCCAAGAAGTAGGGACTCATCAGCCCCAGCATTTT CASSQEVGTHQPQHF
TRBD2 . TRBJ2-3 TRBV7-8 TGTGCCAGCACTAGCGGACGCACAGATACGCAGTATTTT CASTSGRTDTQYF
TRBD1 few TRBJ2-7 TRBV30 TGTGCCTGGAGTGCTCCGGGACAGGGCACCTACGAGCAGTACTTC CAWSAPGQGTYEQYF
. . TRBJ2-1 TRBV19 TGTGCCAGTAGTATAGCCTCTTTTAGCGGTCAAAACCCCCGCAATGAGCAGTTCTTC CASSIASFSGQNPRNEQFF
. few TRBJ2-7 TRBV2 TGTGCCAGCGGAGGGACAGTACCCTACGAGCAGTACTTC CASGGTVPYEQYF
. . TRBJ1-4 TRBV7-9 TGTGCCAGCAGCTTAGGAGGGTTTGAAAAACTGTTTTTT CASSLGGFEKLFF
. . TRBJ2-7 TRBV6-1 TGTGCCAGCAGTGAACAGGTGGATCCCTCCTACGAGCAGTACTTC CASSEQVDPSYEQYF
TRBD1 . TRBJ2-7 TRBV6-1 TGTGCCAGCAGTGAACGGGAGACAGGGGCTTACGAGCAGTACTTC CASSERETGAYEQYF
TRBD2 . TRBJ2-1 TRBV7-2 TGTGCCAGCAGCCTTAGCGGGAGGGTCTACAATGAGCAGTTCTTC CASSLSGRVYNEQFF
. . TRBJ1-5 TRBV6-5 TGTGCCAGCAGGGACAATGGCAATCAGCCCCAGCATTTT CASRDNGNQPQHF
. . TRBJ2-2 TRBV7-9 TGTGCCAGCAGCTCACCGGGACGGCGGAGATACGGGGAGCTGTTTTTT CASSSPGRRRYGELFF
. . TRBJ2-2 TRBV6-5 TGTGCCAGCAGTTACCCCGGTGCTGTGGACACCGGGGAGCTGTTTTTT CASSYPGAVDTGELFF
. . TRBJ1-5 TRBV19 TGTGCCAGTAGTATCTCCGGAGGAAGCAATCAGCCCCAGCATTTT CASSISGGSNQPQHF